This TCR beta chain was sequenced for a study of T-cell memory formation after mild COVID-19. General study results and limits: The study detected some responding clones in pre-infection memory, suggesting cross-reactive memory joined.

The V end lost 5 bases, the J end lost 2 bases, and 13 bases lay between the germline ends. In germline, CDR1 is KGHDR, CDR2 SFDVKD. This CDR3 comprises 15 residues. TCRdb processed the 5' RACE reads anew with MiXCR; each CDR3 protein has one entry. The sample shows 180,000 or so distinct CDR3 sequences, around 10% of them seen only once. As concerns this clonotype: The antigen is not known.

The TCR originated in a man in his late teens or twenties who had mild COVID-19 (a few samples of this study predate the infection). Cell type and time point are not known. Sequenced material: PBMCs or a T cell subset sorted from them (not recorded which). V usage is TRBV24-1 and J usage is TRBJ2-3, with D perhaps matching TRBD2 (5 bases). Here the CDR3 reads CATSVNLGDTDTQYF. In DNA, the CDR3 is TGTGCCACCAGTGTCAACCTCGGGGACACAGATACGCAGTATTTT.